This T cell receptor (beta chain) originates from a study of shared clonotypes between healthy human individuals. Overall study results and limits: With few donors, the genetic and exposure-history diversity represented was limited.

Remarks on this clone: Its antigen is as yet unknown. Other DNA sequences within the sample encode an identical CDR3.

Clones were sequenced by immunoSEQ multiplex PCR, and TCRdb holds only the in-frame ones, with some missing. Of hundreds of thousands of clones detected, roughly 70% appear once; the ten largest clones hold 10%. Donors comprised healthy HIV-negative adults lacking recent acute infections or vaccinations. V was trimmed by 8 bases and J by 3 bases, leaving 7 bases between them. This CDR3 spans 11 amino acids. CDR1 and CDR2 from the germline V gene are MNHNS and SASEGT. This clonotype was sampled from a man aged 25-40 years in good health. This chain uses TRBV6-1 with TRBJ1-1; D is ambiguous. The sample taken for sequencing was memory CD4+ T cells sorted from blood. Subset in this sample: CD45RA-negative fraction. The CDR3: CASRRDTEAFF. The DNA for the CDR3 is TGTGCCAGCCGTCGCGACACTGAAGCTTTCTTT.